These T cell receptor beta chains were read from a single sample in a study of shared clonotypes between healthy human individuals. The table came from immunoSEQ multiplex PCR; TCRdb's copy has only in-frame clones and leaves some out. The sample lists hundreds of thousands of clones; approximately 96% were seen once. The sequenced sample consisted of naive CD8+ T cells sorted from blood. These receptors all stem from a woman aged 25 to 39 in good health. Each CDR3 is given with its conserved first and last residue. The order of the fields is D gene, V gene, clone size, J gene, CDR3 protein, CDR3 DNA. A D gene is named only where the DNA matches it firmly. For some rows the clone size is stated as once, few or many, or as a class when expanded; others skip it.

.,TRBV7-6,once,TRBJ2-1,CASSPGRGAGYNEQFF,TGTGCCAGCAGCCCTGGCCGGGGAGCGGGCTACAATGAGCAGTTCTTC
.,TRBV2,.,TRBJ2-7,CASGPNDEQYF,TGTGCCAGCGGACCGAACGACGAGCAGTACTTC
.,TRBV6-4,.,TRBJ1-2,CASSDNRGQSNYGYTF,TGTGCCAGCAGTGACAATCGCGGACAGTCTAACTATGGCTACACCTTC
.,TRBV28,.,TRBJ1-5,CASSLFSQPQHF,TGTGCCAGCAGTTTATTTAGCCAGCCCCAGCATTTT
.,TRBV6-4,.,TRBJ2-1,CASSEDSSYNEQFF,TGTGCCAGCAGTGAAGACAGCTCCTACAATGAGCAGTTCTTC
.,TRBV5-6,.,TRBJ2-7,CASSYSGTPYEQYF,TGTGCCAGCAGCTACTCAGGTACACCCTACGAGCAGTACTTC
TRBD2,TRBV11-2,.,TRBJ2-1,CASSLDLAVNNEQFF,TGTGCCAGCAGCTTAGATCTAGCGGTTAACAATGAGCAGTTCTTC
.,TRBV28,.,TRBJ2-6,CASSLYTSGANVLTF,TGTGCCAGCAGTCTCTACACCTCTGGGGCCAACGTCCTGACTTTC
TRBD2,TRBV27,.,TRBJ2-7,CASSFRTSGSSEQYF,TGTGCCAGCAGTTTTCGGACTAGCGGGAGTAGCGAGCAGTACTTC
TRBD1,TRBV5-1,.,TRBJ2-4,CASSSPDRQAKNIQYF,TGCGCCAGCAGCTCCCCGGACAGGCAAGCCAAAAACATTCAGTACTTC
TRBD2,TRBV5-5,.,TRBJ2-7,CASSSAASGRAYEQYF,TGTGCCAGCAGCTCCGCGGCTAGCGGGAGGGCCTACGAGCAGTACTTC
TRBD1,TRBV27,.,TRBJ1-1,CASSWTGGQAEAFF,TGTGCCAGCAGCTGGACAGGGGGGCAGGCTGAAGCTTTCTTT
.,TRBV6-6,.,TRBJ2-7,CASSLQGGNEQYF,TGTGCCAGCAGTTTACAGGGGGGGAACGAGCAGTACTTC
TRBD2,TRBV5-7,.,TRBJ2-7,CASSLGPRGCQRGGYEQYF,TGTGCCAGCAGCTTGGGACCGCGAGGGTGCCAGAGGGGAGGGTACGAGCAGTACTTC
.,TRBV6-5,.,TRBJ1-4,CASSETEGWEKLFF,TGTGCCAGCAGTGAAACCGAGGGTTGGGAAAAACTGTTTTTT
.,TRBV28,.,TRBJ2-3,CASSPLTRSRTDTQYF,TGTGCCAGCAGTCCCTTGACTAGGTCCCGCACAGATACGCAGTATTTT
.,TRBV30,once,TRBJ1-1,CAWSSNLEAFF,TGTGCCTGGAGTTCGAATCTGGAAGCTTTCTTT
.,TRBV6-5,.,TRBJ1-5,CASSYGTGQPQHF,TGTGCCAGCAGTTACGGTACAGGGCAGCCCCAGCATTTT
TRBD2,TRBV13,.,TRBJ2-5,CASSPRTSGSGETQYF,TGTGCCAGCAGCCCCCGGACTAGCGGAAGTGGCGAGACCCAGTACTTC
.,TRBV4-1,.,TRBJ2-7,CASSPRDGTYEQYF,TGCGCCAGCAGCCCTAGGGACGGAACCTACGAGCAGTACTTC
TRBD2,TRBV9,.,TRBJ2-1,CASSAGWTSYEQFF,TGTGCCAGCAGCGCAGGGTGGACTAGCTATGAGCAGTTCTTC
TRBD2,TRBV11-2,once,TRBJ2-7,CASSLVGGRSSYEQYF,TGTGCCAGCAGCTTAGTCGGCGGGAGGTCTTCCTACGAGCAGTACTTC